This T cell receptor (beta chain) was sequenced in a study of Graves' ophthalmopathy and Graves' hyperthyroidism. Regarding this clonotype: Antigen: not known. Relative to the germline gene, one junction end is altered; a read error may explain this.

Study-level points and caveats: As the model predicted ophthalmopathy progression, it achieved a sensitivity of 70% to 71% and a specificity of roughly 73%. A model of 13 signatures distinguished ophthalmopathy from stable hyperthyroidism at approximately 88% sensitivity and about 80% specificity.

RNA transcripts were the template, and TCR beta CDR3 regions were amplified from them. HTBI-primed RT-PCR formed the first round, and a multiplex PCR formed the second. TCRdb recomputed calls from the multiplex PCR reads with MiXCR, one row per CDR3 protein. The sample lists about 740,000 distinct CDR3 sequences, 40% occurring once. The diagnosis was founded upon clinical symptoms, serum thyroxine, TRAb, thyroid ultrasound and orbital computed tomography. PBMCs were density-gradient isolated from around 10 ml fresh blood. Germline CDR1 is DFQATT and CDR2 is SNEGSKA (reference sequence). The CDR3 totals 15 residues.

The gene calls are TRBV20-1 and TRBJ2-7; 7 bases line up with TRBD1. Sequencing used peripheral blood. The receptor comes from an adult man with Graves' ophthalmopathy. The chain's CDR3 is CGAVGAPGQFYEQYF. CDR3 DNA sequence: TGCGGTGCTGTTGGGGCCCCGGGACAGTTTTACGAGCAGTACTTC.